A selection of T cell receptor beta chains follows, all from one sample in a study of control samples from healthy donors and cancer patients. Here immunoSEQ multiplex PCR was the method, and the copy in TCRdb shows in-frame clones only, minus some. The sample records tens of thousands of clones, roughly 84% being singletons. Sequences were obtained from PBMCs. The receptors originated from a man aged 70 or older with lung cancer. CDR3s include the opening cysteine and the closing phenylalanine or tryptophan. Each record gives: J gene, V gene, D gene, clone size, CDR3 DNA, CDR3 protein. A D gene is named only where the DNA matches it firmly. Expanded clones get a size class; other rows say once, few or many, or leave the size out.

J gene: TRBJ2-1; V gene: TRBV6-1; D gene: .; clone size: .; CDR3 DNA: TGTGCCAGCAGTGAAGATATCTCCAGGGCCTACAATGAGCAGTTCTTC; CDR3 protein: CASSEDISRAYNEQFF
J gene: TRBJ2-7; V gene: TRBV5-4; D gene: TRBD2; clone size: once; CDR3 DNA: TGTGCCAGCAGCTCCAAGACTAGCGGGGGGATCGAGCAGTACTTC; CDR3 protein: CASSSKTSGGIEQYF
J gene: TRBJ2-7; V gene: TRBV3-1/TRBV3-2; D gene: .; clone size: .; CDR3 DNA: TGTGCCAGCAGCCAAGCATCACAGGGCAGCGACGAGCAGTACTTC; CDR3 protein: CASSQASQGSDEQYF
J gene: TRBJ2-1; V gene: TRBV5-5; D gene: TRBD2; clone size: .; CDR3 DNA: TGTGCCAGCAGCTTCGTGGCGGGGGGCTCCTACAATGAGCAGTTCTTC; CDR3 protein: CASSFVAGGSYNEQFF
J gene: TRBJ2-3; V gene: TRBV10-1; D gene: .; clone size: .; CDR3 DNA: TGCGCCAGCAGTGAAAGTTTTCGGCAGTCCTGGGATACGCAGTATTTT; CDR3 protein: CASSESFRQSWDTQYF
J gene: TRBJ2-7; V gene: TRBV28; D gene: TRBD2; clone size: few; CDR3 DNA: TGTGCCAGCAGTCGAGCGGGGATCCCCTACGAGCAGTACTTC; CDR3 protein: CASSRAGIPYEQYF
J gene: TRBJ2-7; V gene: TRBV4-3; D gene: .; clone size: .; CDR3 DNA: TGCGCCAGCAGCCAAGATAAAGTGACGGGGGACGAGCAGTACTTC; CDR3 protein: CASSQDKVTGDEQYF
J gene: TRBJ2-1; V gene: TRBV6-4; D gene: .; clone size: .; CDR3 DNA: TGTGCCAGCAGTGACCAGGGTATCGATGAGCAGTTCTTC; CDR3 protein: CASSDQGIDEQFF
J gene: TRBJ1-3; V gene: TRBV27; D gene: .; clone size: .; CDR3 DNA: TGTGCCGTACCCGGGGTAGGTGGAAACACCATATATTTT; CDR3 protein: CAVPGVGGNTIYF
J gene: TRBJ2-5; V gene: TRBV5-1; D gene: TRBD2; clone size: .; CDR3 DNA: TGCGCCAGCAGCCCCGGGCTGAGCGGGGGACCGCAAGAGACCCAGTACTTC; CDR3 protein: CASSPGLSGGPQETQYF